These 25 T cell receptor beta chains originate from one sample sequenced in a study of long-term antiretroviral therapy in people with HIV. The immunoSEQ assay was v3.0, run at survey level. Sequencing used immunoSEQ multiplex PCR; TCRdb keeps in-frame clones, though not all of them. This table holds 20,000 to 25,000 clones, about four fifths found once. Specimen: unsorted PBMCs, collected 0.2 years after starting antiretroviral therapy. The receptor set was obtained from a woman in her 30s with HIV.

The chain has TRBV10-3 and TRBJ1-1; 9 positions match TRBD1. The CDR3 totals 14 residues. Germline CDR1 and CDR2: ENHRY and SYGVKD. The junction had 8 bases not matched to a gene; V was cut back by 11 bases and J by 1 base. The CDR3 DNA is TGTGCCGTCACCAGGGGACAGGGGAACACTGAAGCTTTCTTT. Translation: CAVTRGQGNTEAFF.

This rearrangement joins TRBV6-1 to TRBJ2-5; possible D gene TRBD1, 5 bases. Germline CDR1 and CDR2: MNHNS and SASEGT. V was shortened by 6 bases and J by 5 bases, with 13 bases between the two germline ends. The CDR3 spans 13 residues. The CDR3 DNA is TGTGCCAGCAGACGTCAGCCAGGGGAGACCCAGTACTTC. Its protein product is CASRRQPGETQYF.

This chain joins TRBV29-1 and TRBJ1-5; 7 positions match TRBD1. After removal of 4 bases from V and 2 bases from J, the junction contained 5 bases not matched to a gene. Looked up from germline, CDR1 is SQVTM and CDR2 is ANQGSEA. The CDR3 is made up of 14 amino acids. The CDR3 DNA sequence: TGCAGCGTTGTATGGCAGGGGGGCAATCAGCCCCAGCATTTT. This encodes CSVVWQGGNQPQHF.

The rearrangement uses TRBV19 and TRBJ1-6; D is unclear. The CDR3 runs to 15 residues. The germline CDR1 and CDR2 sequences are LNHDA and SQIVND (reference sequence). V was clipped by 7 bases and J by 1 base, with 11 bases between them. The chain's CDR3 is CASMLRSSYNSPLHF. The CDR3 DNA reads as TGTGCCAGTATGTTGCGGAGTTCCTATAATTCACCCCTCCACTTT.

The chain links TRBV7-2 to TRBJ1-5; D is unclear. The CDR3 loop spans 13 amino acids. The V gene's germline CDR1 is SGHTA and CDR2 FQGNSA. V lost 4 bases and J lost 7, with 11 bases in between. CDR3 loop: CASSWRRGQPQHF. CDR3 nucleotides: TGTGCCAGCAGCTGGCGACGGGGACAGCCCCAGCATTTT.

This rearrangement joins TRBV10-1 to TRBJ2-5; 12 nucleotides line up with TRBD2. The CDR3 spans 18 residues. Trimming cost V 2 bases and J 3 bases; bases outside gene matches: 10. CDR1 and CDR2 from the germline V gene are WNHNN and SYGVQD (reference sequence). The CDR3: CASSEGMTSGGVKETQYF. The CDR3 nucleotides are TGCGCCAGCAGTGAGGGAATGACTAGCGGGGGTGTCAAAGAGACCCAGTACTTC.

This clone was seen once. This chain joins TRBV10-3 and TRBJ1-1; a possible D gene is TRBD1 (6 bases). Trimming shortened V by 9 bases and J by 1 base, and 12 bases separated the two germline ends. The CDR3 runs 13 residues. Germline V gene lookup returns CDR1 ENHRY and CDR2 SYGVKD. The CDR3 DNA sequence: TGTGCCATTTGTCAGGGGAAGAACACTGAAGCTTTCTTT. This gives the protein CAICQGKNTEAFF.

This clone showed up just once. The chain couples TRBV6-1 to TRBJ2-7; possibly TRBD2 for D (5 bases). The CDR3 spans 12 residues. Germline V gene sequence: CDR1 MNHNS, CDR2 SASEGT. Trimming took off 3 bases at V and 3 bases at J, with 6 bases between the two ends. CDR3 region: CASSDRDYEQYV. The CDR3 coding sequence is TGTGCCAGCAGTGACCGGGACTACGAGCAGTACGTC.

CDR3 region: CASSPSWSRSYNEQFF. The CDR3 DNA is TGTGCCAGCAGCCCGAGCTGGTCTCGCTCCTACAATGAGCAGTTCTTC. The chain employs TRBV11-2 and TRBJ2-1; D gene unclear. CDR1 is SGHAT, CDR2 FQNNGV, per germline. The CDR3 sequence is 16 residues long. The V end was cut by 5 bases, the J end by 0 bases, with 14 bases between.

The V and J genes are TRBV5-1 and TRBJ2-6; D unclear. This CDR3 has 14 amino acids. Trimming stripped 0 bases from V and 2 bases from J, with 3 bases between. From germline, CDR1 is SGHRS and CDR2 YFSETQ. CDR3 residues: CASSLDTGANVLTF. The CDR3 coding sequence is TGCGCCAGCAGCTTGGATACTGGGGCCAACGTCCTGACTTTC.

This chain connects TRBV5-1 to TRBJ1-4; perhaps TRBD1 as D (6 bases). This CDR3 has 16 residues. The V end lost 1 base, the J end lost 0 bases, and 10 bases lay between the germline ends. Germline lookup yields CDR1 SGHRS and CDR2 YFSETQ. The CDR3: CASSLLGAATNEKLFF. The CDR3 nucleotides are TGCGCCAGCAGCTTGTTGGGGGCGGCAACTAATGAAAAACTGTTTTTT. Full variable domain (missing parts from reference TRBV5-1 and TRBJ1-4): KAGVTQTPRYLIKTRGQQVTLSCSPISGHRSVSWYQQTPGQGLQFLFEYFSETQRNKGNFPGRFSGRQFSNSRSEMNVSTLELGDSALYLCASSLLGAATNEKLFFGSGTQLSVL.

This clone was detected once. V gene TRBV11-2 combines with J gene TRBJ2-3; D may correspond to TRBD1 or TRBD2 (5 bases each). This CDR3 is built from 15 residues. Trimming pared 5 bases from V and 5 bases from J, leaving 17 bases between. CDR1 SGHAT and CDR2 FQNNGV come from the germline V gene. DNA for the CDR3: TGTGCCAGCAGCCTAACAGGTGGAGGAGGAGATACGCAGTATTTT. This gives the protein CASSLTGGGGDTQYF.

This clone was seen a handful of times. V gene TRBV19 combines with J gene TRBJ1-2; TRBD1 might be the D (5 bases). The CDR3 covers 14 residues. The ends were cut back, 5 bases at V and 8 bases at J, with 18 bases in the middle. Per the germline V gene, CDR1 is LNHDA and CDR2 is SQIVND (reference sequence). The chain's CDR3 is CASSPRAGDRGYTF. The CDR3 DNA reads TGTGCCAGTAGTCCCCGTGCGGGGGATCGAGGCTACACCTTC.

The chain uses TRBV7-3 and TRBJ1-3, with 7 nucleotides matching TRBD1. The CDR3 consists of 17 residues. V shed 6 bases and J 0 bases; nucleotides not matched to a gene: 11. The germline CDR1 and CDR2 sequences are SGHTA and FQGTGA. The chain's CDR3 is CASSPHPRGYSGNTIYF. The CDR3, as DNA: TGTGCCAGCAGTCCCCACCCCAGGGGGTACTCTGGAAACACCATATATTTT.

This chain joins TRBV6-5 and TRBJ1-2, with D hard to call. CDR1 is MNHEY and CDR2 is SVGAGI in the germline V gene. V lost 7 bases, J lost 2 bases, and 14 bases lay in between. The CDR3 has 14 amino acids. For the CDR3, the DNA is TGTGCCAGCAAGAACGGGTTTGACAACTATGGCTACACCTTC. It translates to CASKNGFDNYGYTF.

The V gene is TRBV5-1, the J gene TRBJ1-5, with a possible D match to TRBD1 (6 bases). The germline V gene encodes CDR1 SGHRS and CDR2 YFSETQ. The CDR3 covers 15 residues. Trimming pared 0 bases from V and 4 bases from J, leaving 11 bases between. The chain's CDR3 is CASSLGQDINQPQHF. The CDR3 DNA reads TGCGCCAGCAGCTTGGGACAGGACATTAATCAGCCCCAGCATTTT.

This chain connects TRBV30 to TRBJ1-4, with D possibly TRBD1 on 5 matching bases. From germline, CDR1 is GTSNPN and CDR2 SVGIG (reference sequence). Trimming stripped 2 bases from V and 7 bases from J, with 11 bases between. The CDR3 length is 13 residues. CDR3 amino acids: CAWSNRGTEKLFF. The DNA of the CDR3 is TGTGCCTGGAGTAATCGGGGGACTGAAAAACTGTTTTTT.

The chain combines TRBV30 with TRBJ1-2, with D unclear. Per germline, CDR1 GTSNPN and CDR2 SVGIG (reference sequence). The CDR3 consists of 12 residues. V lost 8 bases to trimming and J lost 6 bases, with 16 bases between them. This CDR3 reads CADRSRPDGYTF. The CDR3 bases are TGTGCCGACCGCTCCCGACCAGATGGCTACACCTTC.

This clone appeared a single time. The chain uses TRBV6-1 and TRBJ2-5; TRBD2 aligns across 9 bases. Germline CDR1 reads MNHNS; CDR2 reads SASEGT. This CDR3 contains 14 residues. The V gene end was trimmed by 6 bases and the J gene end by 9 bases; junction bases not matched to a gene: 11. The CDR3 is CASREGLASGAQYF. The CDR3 DNA follows: TGTGCCAGCAGGGAGGGACTAGCTTCCGGGGCCCAGTACTTC.

The chain recombines TRBV6-1 with TRBJ1-6, with D unclear. CDR3 length equals 13 residues. With 6 bases removed from V and 7 bases from J, the gap between germline ends came to 10 bases. The germline CDR1 and CDR2 sequences are MNHNS and SASEGT. CDR3 region: CASSPGPNSPLHF. DNA for the CDR3: TGTGCCAGCAGCCCCGGTCCCAATTCACCCCTCCACTTT.

V and J are TRBV9 and TRBJ2-1; 10 positions agree with TRBD2. Looked up from germline, CDR1 is SGDLS and CDR2 is YYNGEE. The CDR3 consists of 15 residues. The junction had 6 bases not matched to a gene; V was cut back by 2 bases and J by 7 bases. The CDR3 here is CASSVTSGVRNEQFF. As DNA, the CDR3 is TGTGCCAGCAGCGTTACTAGCGGGGTCCGGAATGAGCAGTTCTTC. Filled out from reference TRBV9 and TRBJ2-1, the complete variable domain reads DSGVTQTPKHLITATGQRVTLRCSPRSGDLSVYWYQQSLDQGLQFLIQYYNGEERAKGNILERFSAQQFPDLHSELNLSSLELGDSALYFCASSVTSGVRNEQFFGPGTRLTVL.

This CDR3 is CASSSPGRSPTPNYGYTF. The CDR3 coding sequence is TGTGCCAGCAGCTCCCCGGGAAGGTCGCCTACCCCTAACTATGGCTACACCTTC. This chain connects TRBV11-2 to TRBJ1-2, with D hard to call. From germline, CDR1 is SGHAT and CDR2 FQNNGV. This CDR3 region has 18 residues. Trimming pared 4 bases from V and 0 bases from J, leaving 21 bases between. Complete variable domain (other parts from reference TRBV11-2 and TRBJ1-2): EAGVAQSPRYKIIEKRQSVAFWCNPISGHATLYWYQQILGQGPKLLIQFQNNGVVDDSQLPKDRFSAERLKGVDSTLKIQPAKLEDSAVYLCASSSPGRSPTPNYGYTFGSGTRLTVV.

J is TRBJ2-2 and V is TRBV18; 8 bases are shared with TRBD1. Germline V gene sequence: CDR1 KGHSH, CDR2 LQKENI. This CDR3 has 15 amino acids. Trimming took 2 bases from V and 2 from J; bases not matched to a gene: 1. CDR3 protein: CASSPGQGNTGELFF. The CDR3 region has the DNA TGTGCCAGCTCACCAGGACAGGGTAACACCGGGGAGCTGTTTTTT.

This clone appeared once. The rearrangement uses TRBV12-5 and TRBJ1-5, with 7 bases fitting TRBD1. Germline V gene sequence: CDR1 LGHNT, CDR2 FRNRAP. After removal of 7 bases from V and 6 bases from J, the junction contained 9 bases not matched to a gene. The CDR3 runs to 14 residues. As DNA, the CDR3 is TGTGCTAGTGCCAATGACAGGGAAACTCAGCCCCAGCATTTT. Its protein is CASANDRETQPQHF.

This clone was recorded a few times. The chain is built from TRBV5-1 and TRBJ2-7, with TRBD1 matching over 9 bases. The CDR3 runs to 15 residues. Germline V lookup: CDR1 SGHRS, CDR2 YFSETQ. Trimming took 0 bases from V and 4 from J; bases not matched to a gene: 5. The CDR3 DNA reads TGCGCCAGCAGCTTGGCCTATGGGACAGGGTACGAGCAGTACGTC. It yields the protein CASSLAYGTGYEQYV.